This TCR beta chain was obtained from a study of CD8 T cells in Susac syndrome (dated by TCRdb to the late 2010s). Regarding the study in general: Repertoire sequencing was used to test whether CD8+ T cell activation and differentiation in Susac syndrome was antigen driven.

High-throughput TCR beta sequencing profiled peripheral blood CD8+ and CD4+ T cells from healthy donors, Susac syndrome patients and multiple sclerosis patients. Healthy donors were age- and sex-matched controls. Bulk CD8+ and CD4+ T cells were purified by magnetic negative isolation, while CD8+ TEMRA cells were enriched using FACS. Blood was drawn into EDTA tubes, processed within 24 hours, and PBMCs were isolated by density gradient centrifugation. PBMCs intended for TCR sequencing were cryopreserved in liquid nitrogen and thawed later in a water bath at 37 degrees C. The sorted or isolated CD4+, CD8+ and CD8+ TEMRA cells had a purity of 90% or higher. Overall study results and their limits: The study acknowledged that relatively few individuals were included in the TCR sequencing and HLA analysis.

The germline V gene specifies SGHRS as CDR1 and YFSETQ as CDR2. The CDR3 numbers 16 residues from cysteine through phenylalanine. Only CDR3 DNA is held: 48 bases, read in frame from base 1. V trim: 1 base; J trim: 1 base; unmatched bases: 3. On this clonotype itself: Its cognate antigen has yet to be identified. The input lacks base qualities; no much larger clone sits a single base away.

RNA was extracted using the RNeasy kit, and about 0.45 to 1 ug of the RNA was reverse transcribed with random hexamers. The immunoSEQ multiplex PCR assay, covering 54 Vbeta and 13 Jbeta segments, was used to amplify TCR beta CDR3 regions. To correct PCR amplification bias, a synthetic template baseline was used for both primer optimization and computational correction. In the source study's methods: Reads were annotated to V, D and J genes according to IMGT and were analyzed with immunoSEQ Analyzer, with only productive sequences retained. Clonality was calculated as one minus the Shannon entropy normalized by log2 of the number of productive unique sequences. For each patient and control, public and private clones were evaluated within the 100 most prevalent clones. Clones were defined as Susac-specific when absent from the healthy and MS cohorts, from roughly 1,100 published viral clones and from other ImmuneACCESS disease sequences. TCRdb ran its own pipeline on the public reads, namely fastp trimming at Q25 and MiXCR clone calling, and kept in-frame beta chains. Every entry covers one CDR3 protein and lists the most common genes and DNA from its rows. V and J calls and clone size were set by TCRdb, not the authors. The sample has more than 95,000 distinct CDR3 sequences on record, around 95% of them singletons. The leading ten clones occupy 0.085% to 0.09% of the sample.

The sequence links TRBV5-1 to TRBJ2-5; TRBD2 fits 11 bases in the junction. Sequencing used CD4+ T cells from PBMCs. This sequence was found in a human donor in good health. The nucleotide sequence reads TGCGCCAGCAGCTTGCCACTAGCGGGAGTCCAAGAGACCCAGTACTTC. This codes for CASSLPLAGVQETQYF.